The 32 T cell receptor beta chains given below trace back to one sample, sequenced in a study of CD8 T cells in ankylosing spondylitis. Each CDR3 protein gets one entry after TCRdb re-called the 5' RACE reads with MiXCR. Counted here are about 340,000 distinct CDR3 sequences, roughly 14% occurring once; the ten biggest clones make up 1.1%. The sample comprised blood, either unsorted or a sorted T cell fraction (not recorded which). These receptors were taken from a male donor with ankylosing spondylitis or in good health (not recorded which).

V usage is TRBV29-1 and J usage is TRBJ2-6; D not certain. The germline V and J ends were trimmed by 4 bases and 0 bases, with 7 bases remaining between them. This CDR3 spans 14 amino acids. Germline assignment: CDR1 SQVTM and CDR2 ANQGSEA. The CDR3 region is CSVGFGSGANVLTF. The CDR3 coding sequence is TGCAGCGTTGGGTTCGGCTCTGGGGCCAACGTCCTGACTTTC.

This clonotype was recorded a few times. The chain carries TRBV12-3 or TRBV12-4 and TRBJ1-1, with D possibly matching TRBD1 (6 bases). The ends were cut back, 0 bases at V and 2 bases at J, with 16 bases in the middle. The CDR3 is made up of 17 amino acids. CDR3: CASSLAARGGRNTEAFF. The CDR3 DNA reads TGTGCCAGCAGTTTAGCGGCAAGGGGGGGAAGAAACACTGAAGCTTTCTTT.

The gene calls are TRBV3-1 and TRBJ2-7; 9 bases match TRBD1. CDR3 length: 13 amino acids. The V segment lost 4 bases and the J segment 6 bases; nucleotides outside the gene matches: 4. The germline V gene encodes CDR1 LGHDT and CDR2 YNNKEL (reference sequence). The CDR3 sequence: CASSRDRESEQYF. CDR3 in DNA: TGTGCCAGCAGCCGGGACAGGGAGTCCGAGCAGTACTTC.

This clonotype was seen more than once but under ten times. This chain uses TRBV7-9 with TRBJ2-5; D gene uncertain. The CDR3 covers 12 residues. Trimming removed 0 bases at V and 6 bases at J, with 5 bases between. Germline CDR1 and CDR2: SEHNR and FQNEAQ (reference sequence). DNA of the CDR3: TGTGCCAGCAGCTTAGCCAGCCAGACCCAGTACTTC. Translation: CASSLASQTQYF.

The V and J genes are TRBV5-6 and TRBJ2-3; D unresolved. The germline V gene encodes CDR1 SGHDT and CDR2 YYEEEE. Trimming removed 0 bases at V and 0 bases at J, with 14 bases between. The CDR3 extends over 17 amino acids. CDR3 loop: CASSLVQTLPSTDTQYF. The CDR3 coding sequence is TGTGCCAGCAGCTTGGTGCAGACACTTCCTAGCACAGATACGCAGTATTTT.

The V and J genes are TRBV29-1 and TRBJ2-7; 9 bases map to TRBD2. Germline V gene sequence: CDR1 SQVTM, CDR2 ANQGSEA. This CDR3 is built from 17 residues. V gave up 0 bases and J gave up 0 bases; unmatched junction bases: 9. The CDR3 spells CSVEDASSSGISYEQYF. The CDR3 DNA sequence: TGCAGCGTTGAAGATGCCTCCTCTAGCGGGATCTCCTACGAGCAGTACTTC.

In this sample, this clonotype turned up a few times. V and J are TRBV10-3 and TRBJ1-5; TRBD1 might be the D (6 bases). The ends were cut back, 8 bases at V and 3 bases at J, with 11 bases in the middle. Germline V gene lookup returns CDR1 ENHRY and CDR2 SYGVKD. This CDR3 spans 13 amino acids. The CDR3 spells CAIAGQINQPQHF. The CDR3 coding sequence is TGTGCCATCGCGGGACAAATCAATCAGCCCCAGCATTTT.

The table lists this clonotype with many counts. The chain employs TRBV12-3 or TRBV12-4 and TRBJ1-1; 8 bases are shared with TRBD1. The CDR3 extends over 14 amino acids. Trimming removed 6 bases from V and 4 bases from J; junction bases left unmatched: 7. The CDR3 protein is CASSKTGVGTEAFF. For the CDR3, the DNA is TGTGCCAGCAGCAAGACAGGGGTGGGCACTGAAGCTTTCTTT.

The genes are TRBV11-2 and TRBJ1-1; 9 bases fit TRBD1. This CDR3 has 15 amino acids. Unmatched junction bases numbered 10, after V lost 2 bases and J lost 9 bases. The germline V gene has CDR1 SGHAT and CDR2 FQNNGV. CDR3 nucleotides: TGTGCCAGCAGCTTAAAACCGGGACAGGGACCGAAAGCTTTCTTT. Protein product: CASSLKPGQGPKAFF.

This clonotype has more than one count but fewer than ten. The chain combines TRBV2 with TRBJ1-4; D is uncertain. The V gene lost 3 bases and the J gene lost 8 bases, with 4 bases spanning the gap. Germline V gene data show CDR1 as SNHLY and CDR2 as FYNNEI. The CDR3 consists of 11 residues. CDR3 DNA: TGTGCCAGCAGTGAGTGGGAAAAACTGTTTTTT. Its protein is CASSEWEKLFF.

The table lists this clonotype with a few counts. The chain couples TRBV5-1 to TRBJ2-1; a possible D gene is TRBD1 (7 bases). The CDR3 sequence is 15 residues long. CDR1 is SGHRS, CDR2 YFSETQ, per germline. Trimming cost V 4 bases and J 10 bases, with 21 bases left between them. CDR3 coding DNA: TGCGCCAGCAGCCTACGGACAGGTAGGGGGGAAGAGCAGTTCTTC. Protein: CASSLRTGRGEEQFF.

This clonotype showed up just a few times. The junction departs from the called germline gene at one end, perhaps through a read error. V is TRBV5-1 and J is TRBJ1-1, with 8 bases that match TRBD1. This CDR3 region has 12 residues. The germline V gene has CDR1 SGHRS and CDR2 YFSETQ. The CDR3 loop reads CASSNGQGSSLF. The CDR3 coding sequence is TGCGCCAGCAGCAACGGACAGGGCAGTTCCCTCTTT. Filled out from reference TRBV5-1 and TRBJ1-1, the complete variable domain reads KAGVTQTPRYLIKTRGQQVTLSCSPISGHRSVSWYQQTPGQGLQFLFEYFSETQRNKGNFPGRFSGRQFSNSRSEMNVSTLELGDSALYLCASSNGQGSSLFGQGTRLTVV.

This clonotype was seen only a few times. The chain employs TRBV5-1 and TRBJ2-5; D gene unclear. The length of the CDR3 is 13 residues. Germline lookup yields CDR1 SGHRS and CDR2 YFSETQ. Trimming took off 3 bases at V and 5 bases at J, with 11 bases between the two ends. CDR3 in amino acids: CASSSLSLETQYF. The CDR3 bases are TGCGCCAGCAGCTCCTTATCGCTGGAGACCCAGTACTTC.

There are a few counts of this clonotype. This rearrangement joins TRBV5-1 to TRBJ2-6, with 9 bases fitting TRBD1. Germline V gene sequence: CDR1 SGHRS, CDR2 YFSETQ. V gave up 5 bases and J gave up 2 bases; unmatched junction bases: 5. This CDR3 has 16 amino acids. The CDR3 is CASRSQGAPGANVLTF. CDR3 coding DNA: TGCGCCAGCAGATCACAGGGGGCTCCTGGGGCCAACGTCCTGACTTTC.

The chain has TRBV20-1 and TRBJ2-3, with no clear D. The CDR3 totals 13 residues. CDR1 and CDR2 from the germline V gene are DFQATT and SNEGSKA (reference sequence). The ends were cut back, 0 bases at V and 7 bases at J, with 11 bases in the middle. The CDR3 sequence: CSARDVTHHTQYF. The CDR3 coding sequence is TGCAGTGCTAGAGATGTTACTCATCATACGCAGTATTTT.

This clonotype was seen at least ten times. The V and J genes are TRBV10-3 and TRBJ2-3, with 7 positions matching TRBD2. The CDR3 extends over 15 amino acids. CDR1 is ENHRY, CDR2 SYGVKD, per germline. J lost 0 bases, V lost 7 bases, and 7 bases had no gene match. CDR3 nucleotides: TGTGCCATCACCGCTACTAGCGAAAGCACAGATACGCAGTATTTT. Protein: CAITATSESTDTQYF.

About this clonotype: A much larger clonotype is one base distant, so this may be a read error. The chain combines TRBV5-1 with TRBJ2-1; D uncertain. Trimming took off 4 bases at V and 0 bases at J, with 5 bases between the two ends. The CDR3 spans 13 residues. Germline lookup yields CDR1 SGHRS and CDR2 YFSETQ. The CDR3 nucleotides are TGCGCCAGCAGCACCCCCTCCTACAATGAGCAGTTCTTC. This encodes CASSTPSYNEQFF. Variable domain in full (rest from reference TRBV5-1 and TRBJ2-1): KAGVTQTPRYLIKTRGQQVTLSCSPISGHRSVSWYQQTPGQGLQFLFEYFSETQRNKGNFPGRFSGRQFSNSRSEMNVSTLELGDSALYLCASSTPSYNEQFFGPGTRLTVL.

For this clonotype: A read error may produce the germline difference seen at one junction end. The chain is built from TRBV27 and TRBJ2-2, with 7 bases fitting TRBD2. From germline, CDR1 is MNHEY and CDR2 SMNVEV (reference sequence). The CDR3 has 16 residues. The CDR3 bases are TGTGCCAGCAGTTCTGGCCCGAGCGGGAACGCCGGGGAGCTGTTTTTT. This sequence encodes CASSSGPSGNAGELFF.

This clonotype was detected only a few times. This chain joins TRBV2 and TRBJ1-2, with D possibly matching TRBD1 (5 bases). This CDR3 is built from 16 residues. V was shortened by 6 bases and J by 2 bases, with 19 bases between the two germline ends. CDR1 SNHLY and CDR2 FYNNEI come from the germline V gene. The CDR3 DNA reads TGTGCCAGCAGGTCCCTCGGGGAGGGGAGGAACTATGGCTACACCTTC. This translates into CASRSLGEGRNYGYTF.

This clonotype was recorded many times. V is TRBV18 and J is TRBJ2-1; 13 nucleotides match TRBD2. Losses at the gene ends were 2 bases for V and 6 bases for J; bases not matched to a gene: 10. This CDR3 region has 18 residues. In germline, CDR1 is KGHSH, CDR2 LQKENI. As DNA, the CDR3 is TGTGCCAGCTCACCAGGGAGGACTAGCGGGAGCGTGTTCAATGAGCAGTTCTTC. Its protein is CASSPGRTSGSVFNEQFF.

This clonotype was recorded at least ten times. This chain links TRBV20-1 with TRBJ1-6, with a tentative D call TRBD1 (6 bases). From germline, CDR1 is DFQATT and CDR2 SNEGSKA (reference sequence). The V end lost 5 bases, the J end lost 6 bases, and 11 bases lay between the germline ends. The CDR3 consists of 13 residues. The CDR3 coding sequence is TGCAGTGCTCACAGGGATTCTAATTCACCCCTCCACTTT. Protein: CSAHRDSNSPLHF.

The chain uses TRBV10-3 and TRBJ2-2, with D hard to call. The germline V gene encodes CDR1 ENHRY and CDR2 SYGVKD. The CDR3 totals 15 residues. The germline V and J ends were trimmed by 0 bases and 0 bases, with 5 bases remaining between them. The DNA for the CDR3 is TGTGCCATCAGTGAGTCGCAGGCGAACACCGGGGAGCTGTTTTTT. Translating it yields CAISESQANTGELFF.

A few counts support this clonotype. The chain couples TRBV30 to TRBJ2-1, with 11 bases lining up with TRBD1. Germline V gives CDR1 GTSNPN, CDR2 SVGIG (reference sequence). Trimming took 4 bases from V and 9 from J; bases not matched to a gene: 2. The CDR3 is made up of 12 amino acids. DNA for the CDR3: TGTGCCTGGAAGGGACAGGGGGGTGAGCAGTTCTTC. Its protein is CAWKGQGGEQFF.

This clonotype was detected a few times. The V and J genes are TRBV7-2 and TRBJ2-5; maybe TRBD1 (6 bases). The germline V gene has CDR1 SGHTA and CDR2 FQGNSA. The CDR3 contains 15 residues. Trimming stripped 1 base from V and 7 bases from J, with 16 bases between. The chain's CDR3 is CASSLGGGHLGTQYF. CDR3 in DNA: TGTGCCAGCAGCTTAGGAGGGGGTCATCTGGGGACCCAGTACTTC.

The rearrangement joins TRBV7-8 to TRBJ1-5; D remains ambiguous. Germline V CDR1 and CDR2: SGHVS, FQNEAQ. This CDR3 is 13 amino acids long. Trimming took off 4 bases at V and 6 bases at J, with 10 bases between the two ends. The CDR3 bases are TGTGCCAGCAGCTATTCCAGGAGTCAGCCCCAGCATTTT. Protein sequence: CASSYSRSQPQHF.

This chain joins TRBV29-1 and TRBJ2-6; tentatively, D is TRBD1 or TRBD2 (5 bases each). This CDR3 has 16 residues. Germline lookup yields CDR1 SQVTM and CDR2 ANQGSEA. V was clipped by 7 bases and J by 0 bases, with 16 bases between them. Here the CDR3 DNA reads TGCAGCGGAGGGACGGTTTCCTCCTCTGGGGCCAACGTCCTGACTTTC. Protein product: CSGGTVSSSGANVLTF.

This clonotype turned up a few times. The chain joins TRBV20-1 to TRBJ2-3; tentatively, D is TRBD2 (5 bases). Deletions cut 5 bases from V and 8 bases from J, with 17 bases between. CDR3 length equals 13 residues. The germline CDR1 and CDR2 sequences are DFQATT and SNEGSKA (reference sequence). The CDR3 here is CSAGSGPSSTQYF. CDR3 in DNA: TGCAGTGCTGGAAGCGGTCCCTCAAGTACGCAGTATTTT.

V and J are TRBV11-2 and TRBJ2-4; D is perhaps TRBD1 (6 bases). The CDR3 loop spans 14 amino acids. The germline V gene encodes CDR1 SGHAT and CDR2 FQNNGV. Trimming cost V 5 bases and J 7 bases, with 15 bases left between them. The CDR3 reads CASSPNRERNIQYF. The CDR3 DNA follows: TGTGCCAGCAGCCCCAACAGGGAGAGGAACATTCAGTACTTC.

Only a few counts were recorded for this clonotype. The chain carries TRBV5-1 and TRBJ2-7; 7 bases match TRBD1. Germline-derived CDR1 and CDR2 are SGHRS and YFSETQ. The CDR3 totals 16 residues. With V trimmed by 0 bases and J by 6 bases, 12 bases remained unmatched. The CDR3 nucleotides are TGCGCCAGCAGCTTGGTTGCTCCACAGGGGAATACCGAGCAGTACTTC. Its translation is CASSLVAPQGNTEQYF.

This sequence joins TRBV5-1 and TRBJ2-3; D may be TRBD1 or TRBD2 (5 bases each). CDR3 length: 15 residues. The V gene lost 4 bases and the J gene lost 2 bases, with 14 bases spanning the gap. Germline V gene sequence: CDR1 SGHRS, CDR2 YFSETQ. DNA for the CDR3: TGCGCCAGCAGCCCCGTTAGGGGAGTCACAGATACGCAGTATTTT. Translation: CASSPVRGVTDTQYF.

The sample holds a few counts of this clonotype. The V and J genes are TRBV12-3 or TRBV12-4 and TRBJ1-1; D is unclear. Trimming pared 6 bases from V and 1 base from J, leaving 15 bases between. CDR3 size: 15 residues. CDR3 nucleotides: TGTGCCAGCAGGCTCCTCAATTTTGAGAACACTGAAGCTTTCTTT. Translating gives CASRLLNFENTEAFF.

The V gene is TRBV2, the J gene TRBJ1-5, with TRBD1 as a possible D gene (5 bases). Deletions cut 6 bases from V and 2 bases from J, with 11 bases between. The CDR3 is 14 amino acids. The V gene's germline CDR1 is SNHLY and CDR2 FYNNEI. CDR3 DNA sequence: TGTGCCAGCAGCCAGGGTTGGGGCAATCAGCCCCAGCATTTT. Its translation is CASSQGWGNQPQHF.